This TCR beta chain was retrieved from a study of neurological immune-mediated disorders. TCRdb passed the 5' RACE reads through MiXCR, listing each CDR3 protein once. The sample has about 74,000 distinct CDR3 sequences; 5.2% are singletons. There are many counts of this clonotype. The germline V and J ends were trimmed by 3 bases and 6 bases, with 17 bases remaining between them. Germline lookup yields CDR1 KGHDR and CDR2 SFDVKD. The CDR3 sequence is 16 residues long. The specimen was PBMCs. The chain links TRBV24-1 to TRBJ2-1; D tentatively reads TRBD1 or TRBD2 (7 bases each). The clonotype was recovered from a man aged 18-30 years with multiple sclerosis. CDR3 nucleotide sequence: TGTGCCACCAGTGATACCGGGGAGGGGGCGCCCAATGAGCAGTTCTTC. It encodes CATSDTGEGAPNEQFF.